This entry concerns a single T cell receptor (beta chain). The target antigen is unknown. Primers used in a second PCR of roughly 6 to 12 cycles were a sample-barcoded 5' primer and a J-beta primer mix. There were at least 3 million CDR3-containing paired-end reads obtained from each sample. TCRdb itself ran the 5' RACE reads through MiXCR, one entry per CDR3 protein. The data contain a few hundred thousand distinct CDR3 sequences, 27% of them singletons. Donors each provided roughly 9.6 milliliters of peripheral blood. Researchers isolated at least 7 million PBMCs per sample. This CDR3 has 12 residues. With 8 bases removed from V and 4 bases from J, the gap between germline ends came to 14 bases. Germline CDR1 and CDR2: GTSNPN and SVGIG (reference sequence). The sample originates from a study of blood T cells in healthy people across ages. The study, taken as a whole, reports: In the absence of known donor CMV status, changes in expanded clonotypes were possibly confounded.

The sequencing input was blood. The chain has TRBV30 and TRBJ1-2; tentatively, D is TRBD1 (6 bases). The clonotype was recovered from a woman between 65 and 79 years old in good health. CDR3 sequence: CARLDRPYGYTF. The CDR3 coding sequence is TGTGCCCGGCTCGACAGGCCCTATGGCTACACCTTC. The full variable domain, its missing parts supplied by reference TRBV30 and TRBJ1-2, is SQTIHQWPATLVQPVGSPLSLECTVEGTSNPNLYWYRQAAGRGLQLLFYSVGIGQISSEVPQNLSASRPQDRQFILSSKKLLLSDSGFYLCARLDRPYGYTFGSGTRLTVV.